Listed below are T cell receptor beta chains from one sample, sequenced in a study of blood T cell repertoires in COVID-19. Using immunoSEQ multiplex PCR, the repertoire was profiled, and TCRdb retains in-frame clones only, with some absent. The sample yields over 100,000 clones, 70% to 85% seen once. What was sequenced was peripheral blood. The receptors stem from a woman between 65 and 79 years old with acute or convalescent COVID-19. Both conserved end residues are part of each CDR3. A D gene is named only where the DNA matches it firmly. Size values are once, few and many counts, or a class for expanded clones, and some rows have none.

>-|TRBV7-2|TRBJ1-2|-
CASSSAGANYGYTF
TGTGCCAGCAGCTCGGCAGGGGCGAACTATGGCTACACCTTC
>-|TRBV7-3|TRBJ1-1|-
CASSFGRNSEAFF
TGTGCCAGCAGCTTTGGGAGAAATTCTGAAGCTTTCTTT
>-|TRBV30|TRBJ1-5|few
CAWSGQVNQPQHF
TGTGCCTGGAGTGGGCAAGTCAATCAGCCCCAGCATTTT
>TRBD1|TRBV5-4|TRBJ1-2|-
CASSSTGVWGGYTF
TGTGCCAGCAGCTCGACAGGGGTCTGGGGTGGCTACACCTTC
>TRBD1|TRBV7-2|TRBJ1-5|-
CASSLGVLGQGSNQPQHF
TGTGCCAGCAGCTTAGGGGTACTGGGACAGGGAAGCAATCAGCCCCAGCATTTT
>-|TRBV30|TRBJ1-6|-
CAWSVRENSPLHF
TGTGCCTGGAGTGTAAGAGAGAATTCACCCCTCCACTTT
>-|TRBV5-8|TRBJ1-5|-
CASSTNTGTSIPDQPQHF
TGTGCCAGCAGCACAAACACCGGGACTTCAATCCCCGATCAGCCCCAGCATTTT
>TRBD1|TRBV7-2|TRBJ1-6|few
CASSLAGTGTNSPLHF
TGTGCCAGCAGCTTAGCGGGGACAGGGACTAATTCACCCCTCCACTTT
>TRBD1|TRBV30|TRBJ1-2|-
CAWSVLTGNYGYTF
TGTGCCTGGAGTGTATTGACAGGGAACTATGGCTACACCTTC
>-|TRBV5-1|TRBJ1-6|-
CASSSRERTANYNSPLHF
TGCGCCAGCAGCTCCCGAGAGAGGACAGCGAACTATAATTCACCCCTCCACTTT
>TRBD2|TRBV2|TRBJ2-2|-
CASSDPSGGAGELFF
TGTGCCAGCAGTGACCCTAGCGGGGGGGCCGGGGAGCTGTTTTTT
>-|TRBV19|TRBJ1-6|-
CASSIKGFPDSPLHF
TGTGCCAGTAGTATAAAGGGGTTCCCCGACTCACCCCTCCACTTT
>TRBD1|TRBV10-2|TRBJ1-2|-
CASSRDSRGGYTF
TGCGCCAGCAGCCGGGACAGTAGAGGTGGCTACACCTTC
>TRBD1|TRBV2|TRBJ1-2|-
CASRPGTGGAGYTF
TGTGCCAGCAGACCTGGGACAGGGGGCGCGGGCTACACCTTC
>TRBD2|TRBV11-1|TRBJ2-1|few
CASSSSGGAGEQFF
TGTGCCAGCAGCTCTAGCGGGGGGGCCGGTGAGCAGTTCTTC
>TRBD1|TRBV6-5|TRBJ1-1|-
CASRGQVRNTEAFF
TGTGCCAGCAGGGGACAGGTACGGAACACTGAAGCTTTCTTT